Below, 2 T cell receptor beta chains from the same sample are listed, as sequenced in a study of cytomegalovirus exposure and HLA in healthy donors. Researchers ran the PCR with 60 Vbeta and 13 Jbeta primers. TCRdb's copy holds only in-frame clones and misses some; the assay was immunoSEQ multiplex PCR. The sample lists some 84,000 clones; around 80% were seen once. Material: PBMCs. The receptors here all came from a male donor in good health and CMV-seropositive.

This clone has only one observation. The chain recombines TRBV30 with TRBJ2-1, with TRBD2 matching 9 bases. The ends lost 4 bases at V and 5 bases at J; junction bases unmatched: 6. Germline V gene sequence: CDR1 GTSNPN, CDR2 SVGIG (reference sequence). The CDR3 runs 14 residues. The CDR3 protein is CAWNRAGGNNEQFF. CDR3 bases: TGTGCCTGGAACAGGGCGGGAGGGAACAATGAGCAGTTCTTC.

The chain is built from TRBV5-6 and TRBJ1-2; 8 bases agree with TRBD1. With V trimmed by 4 bases and J by 4 bases, 12 bases remained unmatched. Germline lookup yields CDR1 SGHDT and CDR2 YYEEEE. The CDR3 length is 16 residues. The CDR3 loop reads CASSEQKTGGIYGYTF. The DNA of the CDR3 is TGTGCCAGCAGCGAGCAAAAAACAGGGGGGATCTATGGCTACACCTTC.